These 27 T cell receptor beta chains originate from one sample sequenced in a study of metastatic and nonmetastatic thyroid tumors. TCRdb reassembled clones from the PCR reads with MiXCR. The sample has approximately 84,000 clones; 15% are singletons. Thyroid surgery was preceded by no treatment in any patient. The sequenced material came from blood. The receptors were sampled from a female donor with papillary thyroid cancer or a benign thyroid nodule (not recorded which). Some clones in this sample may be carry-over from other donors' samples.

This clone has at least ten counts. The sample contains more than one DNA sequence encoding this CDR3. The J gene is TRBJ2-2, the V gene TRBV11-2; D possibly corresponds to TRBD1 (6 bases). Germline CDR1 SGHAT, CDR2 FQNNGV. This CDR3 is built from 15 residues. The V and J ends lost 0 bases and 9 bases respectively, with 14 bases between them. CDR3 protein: CASSLDLGHRRELFF. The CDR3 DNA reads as TGTGCCAGCAGCTTAGATCTGGGACACCGTAGGGAGCTGTTTTTT. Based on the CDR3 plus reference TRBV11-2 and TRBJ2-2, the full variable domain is EAGVAQSPRYKIIEKRQSVAFWCNPISGHATLYWYQQILGQGPKLLIQFQNNGVVDDSQLPKDRFSAERLKGVDSTLKIQPAKLEDSAVYLCASSLDLGHRRELFFGEGSRLTVL.

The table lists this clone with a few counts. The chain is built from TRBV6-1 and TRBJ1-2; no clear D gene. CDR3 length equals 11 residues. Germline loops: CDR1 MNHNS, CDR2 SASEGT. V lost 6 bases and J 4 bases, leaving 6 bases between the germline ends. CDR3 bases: TGTGCCAGCAGATCCCCCTATGGCTACACCTTC. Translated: CASRSPYGYTF.

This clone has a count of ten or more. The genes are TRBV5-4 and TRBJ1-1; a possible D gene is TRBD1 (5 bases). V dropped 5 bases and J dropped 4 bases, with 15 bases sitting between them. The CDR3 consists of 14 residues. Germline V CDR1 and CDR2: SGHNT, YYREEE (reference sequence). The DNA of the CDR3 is TGTGCCAGCAGTACAGGACGGACTACCACTGAAGCTTTCTTT. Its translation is CASSTGRTTTEAFF.

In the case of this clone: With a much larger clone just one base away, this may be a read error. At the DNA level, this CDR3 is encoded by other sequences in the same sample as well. CDR3 nucleotide sequence: TGTGCCAGCAGATCTAGCGGTGGAACAGATACGCAGTATTTT. It is translated as CASRSSGGTDTQYF. The genes are TRBV12-3 or TRBV12-4 and TRBJ2-3; TRBD2 matches 7 bases. The CDR3 sequence is 14 residues long. J lost 3 bases, V lost 6 bases, and 6 bases had no gene match.

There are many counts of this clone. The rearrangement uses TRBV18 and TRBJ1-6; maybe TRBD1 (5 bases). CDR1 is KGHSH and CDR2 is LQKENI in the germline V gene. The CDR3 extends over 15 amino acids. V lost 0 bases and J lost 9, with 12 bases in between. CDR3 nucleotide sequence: TGTGCCAGCTCACCACCTTCAGGGATGGGTTCACCCCTCCACTTT. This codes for CASSPPSGMGSPLHF. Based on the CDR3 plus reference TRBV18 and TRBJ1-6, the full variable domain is NAGVMQNPRHLVRRRGQEARLRCSPMKGHSHVYWYRQLPEEGLKFMVYLQKENIIDESGMPKERFSAEFPKEGPSILRIQQVVRGDSAAYFCASSPPSGMGSPLHFGNGTRLTVT.

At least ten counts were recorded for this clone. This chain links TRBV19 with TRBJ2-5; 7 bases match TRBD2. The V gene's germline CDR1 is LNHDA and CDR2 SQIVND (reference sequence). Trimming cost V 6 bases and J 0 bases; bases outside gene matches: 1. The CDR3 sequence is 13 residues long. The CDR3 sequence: CASSGGYQETQYF. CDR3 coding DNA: TGTGCCAGTAGCGGGGGGTACCAAGAGACCCAGTACTTC.

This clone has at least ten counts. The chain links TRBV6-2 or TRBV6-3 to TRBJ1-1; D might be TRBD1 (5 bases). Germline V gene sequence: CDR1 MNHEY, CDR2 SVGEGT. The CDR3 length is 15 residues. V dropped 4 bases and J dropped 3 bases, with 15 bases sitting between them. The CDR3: CASSSPRRGDTEAFF. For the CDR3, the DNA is TGTGCCAGCAGTTCCCCGAGGAGGGGCGACACTGAAGCTTTCTTT.

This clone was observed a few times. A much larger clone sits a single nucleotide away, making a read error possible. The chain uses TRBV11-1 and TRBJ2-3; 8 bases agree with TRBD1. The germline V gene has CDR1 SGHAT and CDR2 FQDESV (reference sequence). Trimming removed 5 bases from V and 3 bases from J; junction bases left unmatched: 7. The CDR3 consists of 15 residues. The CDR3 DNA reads TGTGCCAGCAGCCCGAGACAGGGGTCAACAGATACGCAGTATTTT. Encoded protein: CASSPRQGSTDTQYF.

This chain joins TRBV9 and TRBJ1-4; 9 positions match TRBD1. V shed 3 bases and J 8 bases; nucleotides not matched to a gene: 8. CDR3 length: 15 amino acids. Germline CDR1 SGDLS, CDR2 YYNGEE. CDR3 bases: TGTGCCAGCAGCGCCGGACAGGGGATGGGGGAAAAACTGTTTTTT. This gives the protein CASSAGQGMGEKLFF. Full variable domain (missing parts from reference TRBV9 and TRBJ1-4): DSGVTQTPKHLITATGQRVTLRCSPRSGDLSVYWYQQSLDQGLQFLIQYYNGEERAKGNILERFSAQQFPDLHSELNLSSLELGDSALYFCASSAGQGMGEKLFFGSGTQLSVL.

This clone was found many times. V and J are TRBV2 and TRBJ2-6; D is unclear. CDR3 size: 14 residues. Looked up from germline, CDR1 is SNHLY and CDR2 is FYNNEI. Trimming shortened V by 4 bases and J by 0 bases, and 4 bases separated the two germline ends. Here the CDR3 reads CASSGTSGANVLTF. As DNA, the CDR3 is TGTGCCAGCAGTGGCACCTCTGGGGCCAACGTCCTGACTTTC. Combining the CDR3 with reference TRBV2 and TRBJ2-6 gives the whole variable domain EPEVTQTPSHQVTQMGQEVILRCVPISNHLYFYWYRQILGQKVEFLVSFYNNEISEKSEIFDDQFSVERPDGSNFTLKIRSTKLEDSAMYFCASSGTSGANVLTFGAGSRLTVL.

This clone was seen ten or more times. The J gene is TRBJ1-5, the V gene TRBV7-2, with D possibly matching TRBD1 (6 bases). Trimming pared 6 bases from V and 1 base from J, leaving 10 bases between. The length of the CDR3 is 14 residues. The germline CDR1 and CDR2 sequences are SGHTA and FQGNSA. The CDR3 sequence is CASSTGLSNQPQHF. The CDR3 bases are TGTGCCAGCAGTACAGGGTTGAGCAATCAGCCCCAGCATTTT.

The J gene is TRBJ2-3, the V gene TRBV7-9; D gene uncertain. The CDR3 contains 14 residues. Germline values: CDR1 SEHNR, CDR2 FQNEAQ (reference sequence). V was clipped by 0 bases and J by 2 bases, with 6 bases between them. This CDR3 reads CASSLAHFTDTQYF. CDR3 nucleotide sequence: TGTGCCAGCAGCTTAGCGCATTTCACAGATACGCAGTATTTT.

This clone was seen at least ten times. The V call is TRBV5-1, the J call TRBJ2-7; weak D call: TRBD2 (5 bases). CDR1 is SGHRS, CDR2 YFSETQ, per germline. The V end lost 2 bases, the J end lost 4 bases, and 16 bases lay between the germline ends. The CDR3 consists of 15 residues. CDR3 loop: CASSFYVQRRYEQYF. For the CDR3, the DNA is TGCGCCAGCAGCTTTTACGTACAGCGGCGGTACGAGCAGTACTTC. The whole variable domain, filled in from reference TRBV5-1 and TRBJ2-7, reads KAGVTQTPRYLIKTRGQQVTLSCSPISGHRSVSWYQQTPGQGLQFLFEYFSETQRNKGNFPGRFSGRQFSNSRSEMNVSTLELGDSALYLCASSFYVQRRYEQYFGPGTRLTVT.

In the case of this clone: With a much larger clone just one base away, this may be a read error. This CDR3 reads CSASGGGTDTQYF. The CDR3 region has the DNA TGCAGTGCTAGCGGGGGGGGGACAGATACGCAGTATTTT. The chain recombines TRBV20-1 with TRBJ2-3; 8 nucleotides agree with TRBD2. The CDR3 spans 13 residues. The germline CDR1 and CDR2 sequences are DFQATT and SNEGSKA (reference sequence). With V trimmed by 3 bases and J by 3 bases, 2 bases remained unmatched.

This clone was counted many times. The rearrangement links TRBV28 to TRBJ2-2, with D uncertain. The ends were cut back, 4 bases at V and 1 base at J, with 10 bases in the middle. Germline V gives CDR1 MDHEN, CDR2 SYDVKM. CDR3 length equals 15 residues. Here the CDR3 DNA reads TGTGCCAGCAGTTCCGAGACCAGGAACACCGGGGAGCTGTTTTTT. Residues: CASSSETRNTGELFF.

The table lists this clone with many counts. The CDR3 sequence: CASSPKGQAYNEQFF. For the CDR3, the DNA is TGTGCCAGCAGCCCAAAAGGGCAGGCCTACAATGAGCAGTTCTTC. The chain links TRBV5-4 to TRBJ2-1; no definite D call. CDR1 is SGHNT, CDR2 YYREEE, per germline (reference sequence). This CDR3 has 15 residues. The ends were cut back, 4 bases at V and 2 bases at J, with 13 bases in the middle.

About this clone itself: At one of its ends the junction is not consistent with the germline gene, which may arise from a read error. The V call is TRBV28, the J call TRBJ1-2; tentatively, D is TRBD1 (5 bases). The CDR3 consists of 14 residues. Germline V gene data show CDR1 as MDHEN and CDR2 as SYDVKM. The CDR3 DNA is TGTGCCAGCAGTTTGGGCGGGACCGGCTATGTCTACGCCTTC. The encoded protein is CASSLGGTGYVYAF.

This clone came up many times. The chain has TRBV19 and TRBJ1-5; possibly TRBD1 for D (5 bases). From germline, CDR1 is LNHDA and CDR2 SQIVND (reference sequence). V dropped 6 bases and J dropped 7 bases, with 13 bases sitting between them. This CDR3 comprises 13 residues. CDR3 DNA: TGTGCCAGTAGGGCGGGAGGGGTACAGCCCCAGCATTTT. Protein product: CASRAGGVQPQHF.

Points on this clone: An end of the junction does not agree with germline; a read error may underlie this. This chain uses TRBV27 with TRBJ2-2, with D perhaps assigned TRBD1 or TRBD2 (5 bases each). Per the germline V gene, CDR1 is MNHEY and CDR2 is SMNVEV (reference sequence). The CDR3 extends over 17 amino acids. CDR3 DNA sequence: TGTGTCAGCAGTTTATTAGGGGTGACCTCGAACACCGGGGAGCTGGTTTTT. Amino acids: CVSSLLGVTSNTGELVF.

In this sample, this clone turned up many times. Here the CDR3 DNA reads TGTGCCAGCAGTTTATCCACAGCCAGTCACCTCCACTTT. Its protein product is CASSLSTASHLHF. The chain combines TRBV27 with TRBJ1-6; D ambiguous. The CDR3 has 13 residues. From germline, CDR1 is MNHEY and CDR2 SMNVEV (reference sequence). The V end was cut by 0 bases, the J end by 15 bases, with 12 bases between.

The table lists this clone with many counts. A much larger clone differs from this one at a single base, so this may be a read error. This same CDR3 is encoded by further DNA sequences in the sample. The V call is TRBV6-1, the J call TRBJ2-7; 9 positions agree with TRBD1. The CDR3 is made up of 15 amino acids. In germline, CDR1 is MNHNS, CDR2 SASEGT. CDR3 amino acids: CASSDSGTGRREQYF. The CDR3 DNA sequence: TGCGCCAGCAGCGACTCCGGGACAGGGAGGAGGGAGCAGTACTTC.

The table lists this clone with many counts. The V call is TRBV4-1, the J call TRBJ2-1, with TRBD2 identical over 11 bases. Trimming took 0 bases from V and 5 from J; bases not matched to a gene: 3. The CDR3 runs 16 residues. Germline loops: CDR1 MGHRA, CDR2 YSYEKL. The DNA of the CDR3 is TGCGCCAGCAGCCAAGAACTAGCGGGGGCTAACAATGAGCAGTTCTTC. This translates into CASSQELAGANNEQFF.

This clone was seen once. The chain's CDR3 is CASSASLNTEAFF. The DNA of the CDR3 is TGCGCCAGCAGCGCCTCTTTGAACACTGAAGCTTTCTTT. The gene calls are TRBV5-1 and TRBJ1-1; D remains unclear. This CDR3 comprises 13 residues. Germline V gene lookup returns CDR1 SGHRS and CDR2 YFSETQ. Trimming removed 4 bases from V and 0 bases from J, with 7 bases in between.

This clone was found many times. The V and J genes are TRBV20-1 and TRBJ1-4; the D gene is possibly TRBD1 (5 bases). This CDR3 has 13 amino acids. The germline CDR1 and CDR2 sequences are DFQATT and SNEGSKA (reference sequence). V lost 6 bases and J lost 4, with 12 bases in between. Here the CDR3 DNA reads TGCAGTGCCCCAGGGAATAGTAATGAAAAACTGTTTTTT. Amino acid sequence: CSAPGNSNEKLFF.

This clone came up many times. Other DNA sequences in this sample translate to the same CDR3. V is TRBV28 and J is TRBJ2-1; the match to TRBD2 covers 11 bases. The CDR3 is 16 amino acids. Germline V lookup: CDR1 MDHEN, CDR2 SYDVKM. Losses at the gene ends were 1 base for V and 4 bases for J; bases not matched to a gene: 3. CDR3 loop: CASSLSSGGSYNEQFF. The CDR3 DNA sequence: TGTGCCAGCAGTTTATCTAGCGGGGGGAGTTACAATGAGCAGTTCTTC.

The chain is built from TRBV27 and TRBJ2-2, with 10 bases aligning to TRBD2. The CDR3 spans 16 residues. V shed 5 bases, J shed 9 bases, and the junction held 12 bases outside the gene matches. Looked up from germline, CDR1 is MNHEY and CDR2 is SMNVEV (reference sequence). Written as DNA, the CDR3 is TGTGCCAGCAGTCTCATAGCGGGGGGATTCACTTGGGAGCTGTTTTTT. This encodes CASSLIAGGFTWELFF.

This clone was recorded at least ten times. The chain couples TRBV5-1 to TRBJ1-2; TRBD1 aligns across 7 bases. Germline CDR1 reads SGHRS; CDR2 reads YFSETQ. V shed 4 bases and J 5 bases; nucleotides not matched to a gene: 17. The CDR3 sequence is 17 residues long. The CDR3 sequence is CASSPGQPGRGSYGYTF. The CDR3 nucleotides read TGCGCCAGCAGCCCGGGACAGCCTGGGCGGGGGTCATATGGCTACACCTTC.